The 20 T cell receptor beta chains presented below share a single source sample, sequenced in a study of cytomegalovirus exposure and HLA in healthy donors. PCR amplification relied on 60 Vbeta primers (plus 13 Jbeta primers). Generated by immunoSEQ multiplex PCR, the TCRdb table keeps only in-frame clones and is missing some. The table includes approximately 80,000 clones, 73% detected once. Specimen: PBMCs. The receptor set was obtained from a woman aged 40 to 50 in good health and CMV-seropositive.

DNA for the CDR3: TGTGCCAGCCGCCGTAGGGGGCGGGCTAATGAAAAACTGTTTTTT. Protein product: CASRRRGRANEKLFF. The rearrangement uses TRBV6-5 and TRBJ1-4, with 7 nucleotides matching TRBD1. In germline, CDR1 is MNHEY, CDR2 SVGAGI. V gave up 8 bases and J gave up 3 bases; unmatched junction bases: 9. This CDR3 has 15 residues.

This rearrangement joins TRBV6-5 to TRBJ2-2; 10 nucleotides line up with TRBD2. Germline CDR1 and CDR2: MNHEY and SVGAGI. This CDR3 region has 15 residues. V shed 6 bases, J shed 5 bases, and the junction held 6 bases outside the gene matches. The CDR3 loop reads CASRPTSGTTGELFF. DNA for the CDR3: TGTGCCAGCAGGCCAACTAGCGGGACGACCGGGGAGCTGTTTTTT.

The rearrangement links TRBV27 to TRBJ1-1; 9 bases map to TRBD1. V gave up 6 bases and J gave up 4 bases; unmatched junction bases: 3. The length of the CDR3 is 13 residues. Germline V gene sequence: CDR1 MNHEY, CDR2 SMNVEV (reference sequence). CDR3 sequence reads: CASRGQGSTEAFF. The CDR3 DNA follows: TGTGCCAGCAGGGGACAGGGCTCCACTGAAGCTTTCTTT.

This sequence joins TRBV23-1 and TRBJ1-2; 7 positions agree with TRBD1. TRBV23-1 has ORF status, its function being uncertain. V lost 8 bases, J lost 4 bases, and 10 bases stayed unmatched. CDR3 length: 14 amino acids. The CDR3 here is CASVHSRDSYGYTF. In nucleotides, the CDR3 is TGCGCCAGCGTTCATAGCCGGGACAGCTATGGCTACACCTTC.

This clone was recorded once. The chain joins TRBV14 to TRBJ2-7, with 10 nucleotides matching TRBD1. This CDR3 spans 15 amino acids. CDR1 and CDR2 from the germline V gene are SGHDN and FVKESK. The V segment lost 7 bases and the J segment 1 base; nucleotides outside the gene matches: 7. CDR3 sequence: CASNSRGQGSYEQYF. The CDR3 DNA follows: TGTGCCAGCAATTCGAGGGGACAGGGGTCCTACGAGCAGTACTTC.

The chain recombines TRBV6-1 with TRBJ2-6; 11 bases match TRBD1. The CDR3 is 15 amino acids. J gave up 4 bases and V 6 bases, and 2 bases lay outside the gene matches. Germline CDR1 MNHNS, CDR2 SASEGT. CDR3 sequence reads: CASRDRGLGANVLTF. CDR3 DNA sequence: TGTGCCAGCAGGGACAGGGGGCTCGGGGCCAACGTCCTGACTTTC.

This chain connects TRBV19 to TRBJ1-2; 8 bases map to TRBD1. The CDR3 runs to 14 residues. The germline gives CDR1 LNHDA, CDR2 SQIVND (reference sequence). The V segment lost 5 bases and the J segment 7 bases; nucleotides outside the gene matches: 9. CDR3 DNA: TGTGCCAGTAGTCCGGACAGGGTTAAGATTGGCTACACCTTC. It is translated as CASSPDRVKIGYTF.

The chain is built from TRBV6-5 and TRBJ2-2; possible D gene TRBD2, 6 bases. Trimming removed 8 bases at V and 0 bases at J, with 13 bases between. This CDR3 region has 15 residues. The V gene's germline CDR1 is MNHEY and CDR2 SVGAGI. The CDR3 here is CASRRGGSNTGELFF. CDR3 sequence (DNA): TGTGCCAGCCGCAGAGGAGGGTCGAACACCGGGGAGCTGTTTTTT.

This clone came up a few times. V gene TRBV19 combines with J gene TRBJ1-2, with no clear D. CDR1 and CDR2 (germline): LNHDA, SQIVND (reference sequence). Trimming took off 4 bases at V and 7 bases at J, with 13 bases between the two ends. The CDR3 contains 13 residues. The CDR3 is CASSTTSPGGYTF. Here the CDR3 DNA reads TGTGCCAGTAGTACCACGTCCCCCGGTGGCTACACCTTC. The full variable domain, completed using reference TRBV19 and TRBJ1-2, is DGGITQSPKYLFRKEGQNVTLSCEQNLNHDAMYWYRQDPGQGLRLIYYSQIVNDFQKGDIAEGYSVSREKKESFPLTVTSAQKNPTAFYLCASSTTSPGGYTFGSGTRLTVV.

Regarding this clone: A much bigger clone sits one base away, suggesting this may be a read error. This chain's CDR3 is CASKRTGNTGELFF. The CDR3 bases are TGTGCCAGCAAAAGGACAGGGAACACCGGGGAGCTGTTTTTT. The J gene is TRBJ2-2, the V gene TRBV6-5; 7 bases align to TRBD1. The CDR3 contains 14 residues. V was clipped by 7 bases and J by 1 base; unmatched bases: 3. CDR1 and CDR2 (germline): MNHEY, SVGAGI.

The rearrangement joins TRBV6-4 to TRBJ2-3; the D gene is possibly TRBD2 (6 bases). The CDR3 covers 15 residues. V gave up 0 bases and J gave up 2 bases, with 9 bases separating them. CDR1 MRHNA and CDR2 SNTAGT come from the germline V gene. CDR3 amino acids: CASSDSSGPTDTQYF. The CDR3 nucleotides are TGTGCCAGCAGTGACTCGAGCGGGCCCACAGATACGCAGTATTTT.

The chain links TRBV18 to TRBJ2-7; 9 bases map to TRBD1. This CDR3 is 16 amino acids long. Germline CDR1 is KGHSH and CDR2 is LQKENI. The V gene end was trimmed by 3 bases and the J gene end by 2 bases; junction bases not matched to a gene: 8. CDR3: CASSPRRDRDTYEQYF. The CDR3 nucleotides read TGTGCCAGCTCACCTCGCCGGGACAGGGACACCTACGAGCAGTACTTC. The variable domain in full, completed from reference TRBV18 and TRBJ2-7, reads NAGVMQNPRHLVRRRGQEARLRCSPMKGHSHVYWYRQLPEEGLKFMVYLQKENIIDESGMPKERFSAEFPKEGPSILRIQQVVRGDSAAYFCASSPRRDRDTYEQYFGPGTRLTVT.

The chain links TRBV5-4 to TRBJ2-2; D unclear. V lost 1 base to trimming and J lost 7 bases, with 17 bases between them. CDR1 is SGHNT and CDR2 is YYREEE in the germline V gene (reference sequence). The CDR3 has 16 amino acids. The CDR3 spells CASSLFGRLDSGELFF. In DNA form, the CDR3 reads TGTGCCAGCAGCTTGTTTGGCAGGCTGGATAGCGGGGAGCTGTTTTTT.

This chain uses TRBV10-2 with TRBJ2-5; 11 positions match TRBD1. The CDR3 length is 14 residues. Germline CDR1 reads WSHSY; CDR2 reads SAAADI. Trimming cost V 6 bases and J 3 bases; bases outside gene matches: 3. Here the CDR3 reads CASRGQGAEETQYF. The CDR3, as DNA: TGCGCCAGCAGAGGACAGGGGGCGGAAGAGACCCAGTACTTC.

As DNA, the CDR3 is TGCGCCAGCAGTGACCAGACAGGCCAGACAGATACGCAGTATTTT. Protein: CASSDQTGQTDTQYF. The chain recombines TRBV10-1 with TRBJ2-3, with D possibly being TRBD1 (6 bases). With 3 bases removed from V and 3 bases from J, the gap between germline ends came to 13 bases. Germline loops: CDR1 WNHNN, CDR2 SYGVQD (reference sequence). This CDR3 is built from 15 residues.

J is TRBJ2-5 and V is TRBV28; 10 bases fit TRBD2. Germline values: CDR1 MDHEN, CDR2 SYDVKM. This CDR3 is 16 amino acids long. V was pared by 3 bases and J by 3 bases, with 7 bases of the junction left unmatched. The CDR3 sequence: CASSFRLAGVKETQYF. The DNA for the CDR3 is TGTGCCAGCAGTTTTCGGCTAGCGGGAGTTAAAGAGACCCAGTACTTC.

This chain joins TRBV4-1 and TRBJ1-5; possibly TRBD1 for D (5 bases). The CDR3 runs 15 residues. Germline V gene lookup returns CDR1 MGHRA and CDR2 YSYEKL. V was cut by 0 bases and J by 2 bases, with 8 bases left in between. CDR3 region: CASSQDSRGNQPQHF. For the CDR3, the DNA is TGCGCCAGCAGCCAAGATAGCAGGGGCAATCAGCCCCAGCATTTT.

This clone was picked up one time. J is TRBJ1-1 and V is TRBV30; TRBD1 is a possible D gene (5 bases). Germline CDR1 reads GTSNPN; CDR2 reads SVGIG (reference sequence). This CDR3 has 14 amino acids. Trimming removed 2 bases from V and 6 bases from J, with 16 bases in between. In DNA form, the CDR3 reads TGTGCCTGGAGTAATCGGCGGGGCTTGGCTGAAGCTTTCTTT. Translated: CAWSNRRGLAEAFF.

The V gene is TRBV9, the J gene TRBJ2-5; TRBD2 aligns across 10 bases. CDR1 is SGDLS, CDR2 YYNGEE, per germline. With V trimmed by 0 bases and J by 5 bases, 4 bases remained unmatched. The CDR3 sequence is 15 residues long. The CDR3 reads CASSVGSSGGETQYF. Here the CDR3 DNA reads TGTGCCAGCAGCGTAGGGTCTAGCGGGGGTGAGACCCAGTACTTC.

The chain links TRBV7-2 to TRBJ2-7; D gene ambiguous. This CDR3 region has 15 residues. Germline CDR1 reads SGHTA; CDR2 reads FQGNSA. V lost 3 bases, J lost 3 bases, and 15 bases lay in between. In nucleotides, the CDR3 is TGTGCCAGCAGCTTTCTTGCCCCGGAGCGCTACGAGCAGTACTTC. It specifies CASSFLAPERYEQYF.